Each of the 28 T cell receptor beta chains below was sequenced from the same sample in a study of cytomegalovirus exposure and HLA in healthy donors. Primers included in the PCR were 60 Vbeta and 13 Jbeta primers. Measured with immunoSEQ multiplex PCR; TCRdb has only the in-frame clones, and not every one. The sample has 90,000 to 130,000 clones; 65% to 80% are singletons. Source material: PBMCs. The receptors come from a woman aged 55 to 70 in good health and CMV-seropositive.

V and J are TRBV5-1 and TRBJ1-4; TRBD1 matches 7 bases. Trimming took 3 bases from V and 6 from J; bases not matched to a gene: 2. Per germline, CDR1 SGHRS and CDR2 YFSETQ. The CDR3 is made up of 13 amino acids. In DNA form, the CDR3 reads TGCGCCAGCAGCTCCGGGACAGATGAAAAACTGTTTTTT. It translates to CASSSGTDEKLFF.

With regard to this clone: A junction end diverges from the germline sequence, so it may reflect a read error. The J gene is TRBJ1-5, the V gene TRBV7-9, with TRBD1 identical over 7 bases. The length of the CDR3 is 15 residues. Germline CDR1 is SEHNR and CDR2 is FQNEAQ (reference sequence). This chain's CDR3 is CSSSLQGTADQPQHF. For the CDR3, the DNA is TGTTCCAGCAGCTTACAAGGGACAGCCGATCAGCCCCAGCATTTT.

V gene TRBV6-1 combines with J gene TRBJ1-5, with no clear D. V dropped 4 bases and J dropped 9 bases, with 19 bases sitting between them. The CDR3 has 15 residues. Germline CDR1 reads MNHNS; CDR2 reads SASEGT. The CDR3 is CASSVGLGLGSPQHF. The CDR3 coding sequence is TGTGCCAGCAGTGTGGGTCTTGGGCTGGGTTCGCCCCAGCATTTT.

The CDR3 bases are TGTGCCAGCAGTTTCCCGAGGGTGGGGCTAGCGGGGAGCACAGATACGCAGTATTTT. It codes for CASSFPRVGLAGSTDTQYF. This chain connects TRBV28 to TRBJ2-3, with 9 bases that match TRBD2. CDR3 size: 19 residues. V lost 3 bases to trimming and J lost 0 bases; unmatched junction nucleotides: 13. Germline V CDR1 and CDR2: MDHEN, SYDVKM.

The chain carries TRBV5-1 and TRBJ2-7; 10 positions match TRBD2. The ends lost 0 bases at V and 4 bases at J; junction bases unmatched: 4. The CDR3 consists of 15 residues. CDR1 is SGHRS, CDR2 YFSETQ, per germline. CDR3 in DNA: TGCGCCAGCAGCTTGGTGGCTAGCGGGAGTTACGAGCAGTACTTC. This translates into CASSLVASGSYEQYF.

V and J are TRBV9 and TRBJ2-1, with 7 nucleotides matching TRBD2. V lost 5 bases to trimming and J lost 5 bases; unmatched junction nucleotides: 13. This CDR3 comprises 16 residues. The germline gives CDR1 SGDLS, CDR2 YYNGEE. Here the CDR3 DNA reads TGTGCCAGCAGTACGTCCGCGGGAGTTCTGAACAATGAGCAGTTCTTC. Encoded protein: CASSTSAGVLNNEQFF.

This clone was detected ten times or more. The chain is built from TRBV30 and TRBJ1-5; 10 positions agree with TRBD1. The CDR3 extends over 16 amino acids. Germline lookup yields CDR1 GTSNPN and CDR2 SVGIG (reference sequence). J lost 3 bases, V lost 0 bases, and 5 bases had no gene match. CDR3 loop: CAWSVRGQGPNQPQHF. The CDR3 DNA reads TGTGCCTGGAGTGTAAGGGGACAGGGGCCCAATCAGCCCCAGCATTTT.

The rearrangement joins TRBV7-3 to TRBJ2-3; D unclear. CDR1 SGHTA and CDR2 FQGTGA come from the germline V gene. The V and J ends lost 2 bases and 6 bases respectively, with 12 bases between them. The CDR3 runs 14 residues. Written as DNA, the CDR3 is TGTGCCAGCAGCTTAGCGGTAGCCCCGGATACGCAGTATTTT. Translating gives CASSLAVAPDTQYF. Looking up the rest from reference TRBV7-3 and TRBJ2-3 gives the full variable domain: GAGVSQTPSNKVTEKGKYVELRCDPISGHTALYWYRQSLGQGPEFLIYFQGTGAADDSGLPNDRFFAVRPEGSVSTLKIQRTERGDSAVYLCASSLAVAPDTQYFGPGTRLTVL.

This chain joins TRBV11-2 and TRBJ1-1; D unresolved. CDR3 length: 12 residues. The germline CDR1 and CDR2 sequences are SGHAT and FQNNGV. V was shortened by 2 bases and J by 10 bases, with 11 bases between the two germline ends. In nucleotides, the CDR3 is TGTGCCAGCAGCTTATTGATAGAGGGAGCTTTCTTT. This sequence encodes CASSLLIEGAFF.

The rearrangement joins TRBV21-1 to TRBJ2-7; the DNA was not compared with TRBD1, the D call given in the table. TRBV21-1 has pseudogene status. CDR3 length equals 18 residues. The CDR3 region has the DNA TGTGCCAGCAGCAAAGATGAGGACAGAGCTACTCTCTGGGGGGAGCAGTACTTC. Its protein product is CASSKDEDRATLWGEQYF.

This chain joins TRBV5-1 and TRBJ2-1, with 7 bases aligning to TRBD2. The CDR3 runs to 16 residues. The ends lost 5 bases at V and 1 base at J; junction bases unmatched: 9. CDR1 SGHRS and CDR2 YFSETQ come from the germline V gene. The CDR3 spells CASSLAGVASYNEQFF. The CDR3 nucleotides are TGCGCCAGCAGTTTAGCGGGTGTGGCATCCTACAATGAGCAGTTCTTC. Based on the CDR3 plus reference TRBV5-1 and TRBJ2-1, the full variable domain is KAGVTQTPRYLIKTRGQQVTLSCSPISGHRSVSWYQQTPGQGLQFLFEYFSETQRNKGNFPGRFSGRQFSNSRSEMNVSTLELGDSALYLCASSLAGVASYNEQFFGPGTRLTVL.

This clone has a single count. V gene TRBV7-6 combines with J gene TRBJ2-3; 8 nucleotides match TRBD1. The CDR3 consists of 16 residues. The V gene's germline CDR1 is SGHVS and CDR2 FNYEAQ. V shed 5 bases and J 3 bases; nucleotides not matched to a gene: 10. This CDR3 is CASSIRTGIITDTQYF. CDR3 sequence (DNA): TGTGCCAGCAGCATCCGGACAGGGATAATTACAGATACGCAGTATTTT.

The V call is TRBV2, the J call TRBJ2-7; D remains unclear. V gave up 4 bases and J gave up 6 bases, with 13 bases separating them. The CDR3 runs 13 residues. Germline CDR1 is SNHLY and CDR2 is FYNNEI. CDR3 region: CASSGLKFAEQYF. The CDR3, as DNA: TGTGCCAGCAGTGGACTCAAGTTCGCCGAGCAGTACTTC.

The V gene is TRBV7-9, the J gene TRBJ2-7, with a weak D call TRBD1 (5 bases). Trimming cost V 1 base and J 2 bases, with 9 bases left between them. CDR3 length: 14 amino acids. The germline V gene has CDR1 SEHNR and CDR2 FQNEAQ (reference sequence). CDR3 in DNA: TGTGCCAGCAGCTTAGAGACAGCCGCCTACGAGCAGTACTTC. It specifies CASSLETAAYEQYF.

V and J are TRBV27 and TRBJ2-3, with 7 bases lining up with TRBD1. V lost 6 bases to trimming and J lost 2 bases; unmatched junction nucleotides: 8. CDR3 length equals 15 residues. CDR1 is MNHEY and CDR2 is SMNVEV in the germline V gene (reference sequence). The CDR3 here is CASRPRDRPTDTQYF. The CDR3 nucleotides are TGTGCCAGCAGACCCCGGGACAGACCCACAGATACGCAGTATTTT.

The chain recombines TRBV6-5 with TRBJ2-3, with a tentative D call TRBD2 (5 bases). CDR3 length equals 16 residues. Trimming removed 0 bases from V and 3 bases from J, with 13 bases in between. Germline values: CDR1 MNHEY, CDR2 SVGAGI. CDR3 amino acids: CASSYSSIGITDTQYF. The DNA for the CDR3 is TGTGCCAGCAGTTACTCGAGTATCGGGATTACAGATACGCAGTATTTT.

The chain uses TRBV28 and TRBJ2-1; 9 bases match TRBD2. The junction had 14 bases not matched to a gene; V was cut back by 2 bases and J by 6 bases. The germline gives CDR1 MDHEN, CDR2 SYDVKM. The CDR3 totals 18 residues. CDR3 sequence (DNA): TGTGCCAGCAGTTTACCTTCTATGACTAGCGGATTCCCCAATGAGCAGTTCTTC. Translation: CASSLPSMTSGFPNEQFF.

The chain uses TRBV30 and TRBJ1-2, with D tentatively TRBD1 (6 bases). Per germline, CDR1 GTSNPN and CDR2 SVGIG (reference sequence). CDR3 length: 16 amino acids. Trimming pared 2 bases from V and 3 bases from J, leaving 19 bases between. DNA for the CDR3: TGTGCCTGGAGTTATCCTGGGGGGGGCGCGGACTATGGCTACACCTTC. This sequence encodes CAWSYPGGGADYGYTF.

The chain uses TRBV27 and TRBJ1-4, with no clear D. The CDR3 contains 14 residues. From germline, CDR1 is MNHEY and CDR2 SMNVEV (reference sequence). Trimming removed 5 bases at V and 0 bases at J, with 7 bases between. CDR3 protein: CASSIRTTNEKLFF. CDR3 sequence (DNA): TGTGCCAGCAGTATCCGTACAACTAATGAAAAACTGTTTTTT.

This clone was found once. V usage is TRBV27 and J usage is TRBJ1-5, with 7 positions matching TRBD1. V was clipped by 8 bases and J by 0 bases; unmatched bases: 4. This CDR3 is 14 amino acids long. CDR1 and CDR2 (germline): MNHEY, SMNVEV (reference sequence). The CDR3 here is CASRDSDSNQPQHF. The CDR3 DNA sequence: TGTGCCAGCCGGGACAGCGATAGCAATCAGCCCCAGCATTTT.

This clone was recorded only once. J is TRBJ2-3 and V is TRBV9; 9 bases line up with TRBD2. The germline V gene has CDR1 SGDLS and CDR2 YYNGEE. The V segment lost 0 bases and the J segment 2 bases; nucleotides outside the gene matches: 4. CDR3 length: 16 residues. The CDR3 loop is CASSVVASGTTDTQYF. CDR3 DNA sequence: TGTGCCAGCAGCGTAGTGGCTAGCGGGACCACAGATACGCAGTATTTT.

The gene calls are TRBV7-2 and TRBJ2-5; D unclear. Deletions cut 1 base from V and 5 bases from J, with 8 bases between. The CDR3 totals 13 residues. Germline V gene data show CDR1 as SGHTA and CDR2 as FQGNSA. This CDR3 is CASSLGFRETQYF. The CDR3, as DNA: TGTGCCAGCAGCTTAGGGTTCCGGGAGACCCAGTACTTC.

This clone was observed a few times. This chain connects TRBV6-5 to TRBJ1-3; tentatively, D is TRBD1 (6 bases). CDR1 and CDR2 (germline): MNHEY, SVGAGI. V lost 5 bases and J 0 bases, leaving 8 bases between the germline ends. This CDR3 is 14 amino acids long. CDR3 region: CASSRDISGNTIYF. CDR3 DNA sequence: TGTGCCAGCAGTAGGGACATCTCTGGAAACACCATATATTTT.

The V call is TRBV6-5, the J call TRBJ2-7; TRBD1 matches 12 bases. V was clipped by 0 bases and J by 3 bases; unmatched bases: 3. Germline CDR1 MNHEY, CDR2 SVGAGI. The CDR3 covers 16 residues. CDR3 sequence reads: CASSYSRDRGLYEQYF. The CDR3 region has the DNA TGTGCCAGCAGTTACTCGAGGGACAGGGGGCTCTACGAGCAGTACTTC.

The chain combines TRBV5-1 with TRBJ1-2, with D perhaps TRBD1 (6 bases). This CDR3 is built from 13 residues. With 0 bases removed from V and 8 bases from J, the gap between germline ends came to 11 bases. Germline V gene sequence: CDR1 SGHRS, CDR2 YFSETQ. CDR3 sequence (DNA): TGCGCCAGCAGCTTGGGGCAGGGGCGCGGCTACACCTTC. Amino acids: CASSLGQGRGYTF.

This CDR3 reads CASSSGFGSYEQYF. CDR3 coding DNA: TGTGCCAGCAGCTCGGGGTTTGGCAGCTACGAGCAGTACTTC. The chain couples TRBV28 to TRBJ2-7; a possible D gene is TRBD2 (5 bases). Trimming left V 6 bases short and J 3 bases short, with 15 bases between. CDR1 and CDR2 from the germline V gene are MDHEN and SYDVKM. CDR3 size: 14 residues.

The chain couples TRBV7-3 to TRBJ1-1, with D possibly TRBD1 on 5 matching bases. This CDR3 comprises 12 residues. The germline gives CDR1 SGHTA, CDR2 FQGTGA. V was shortened by 4 bases and J by 9 bases, with 12 bases between the two germline ends. The CDR3 loop reads CASSYKGSQAFF. Here the CDR3 DNA reads TGTGCCAGCAGCTACAAGGGGTCTCAAGCTTTCTTT.

The rearrangement uses TRBV9 and TRBJ1-3; maybe TRBD1 (5 bases). This CDR3 spans 15 amino acids. The V gene lost 4 bases and the J gene lost 4 bases, with 15 bases spanning the gap. Germline V lookup: CDR1 SGDLS, CDR2 YYNGEE. The CDR3, as DNA: TGTGCCAGCAGCAAGTGGGGGGGGTCAGGAAACACCATATATTTT. Protein product: CASSKWGGSGNTIYF.